This TCR beta chain was captured by sequencing in a study of cytomegalovirus exposure and HLA in healthy donors. Comments on this clone: No antigen is known for it.

It was with 60 Vbeta and 13 Jbeta primers that the PCR ran. TCRdb's table, derived via immunoSEQ multiplex PCR, lists solely in-frame clones and lacks some. Across 30,000 to 35,000 clones, the top ten clones capture approximately 2% of the sample. This CDR3 spans 14 amino acids. J lost 7 bases, V lost 3 bases, and 8 bases had no gene match. Germline V gives CDR1 SGHTA, CDR2 FQGNSA. Study observations and caveats: An Asian-associated ancestry cluster reportedly showed fewer N-insertions than the approximately 660-donor mean in a later analysis. CMV serostatus stood as the only immune exposure information on hand. With later analysis, a missense DCLRE1C variant became linked to TCR beta V- and J-gene trimming.

This clonotype was sampled from a woman aged 40-49 years in good health and CMV-seropositive. This chain links TRBV7-2 with TRBJ1-2, with 7 bases that match TRBD1. The sequencing input was PBMCs. The CDR3 sequence: CASSFGQGVAGYTF. The CDR3 coding sequence is TGTGCCAGCAGCTTCGGTCAGGGGGTAGCTGGCTACACCTTC. The entire variable domain, with the rest obtained from reference TRBV7-2 and TRBJ1-2, is as follows: GAGVSQSPSNKVTEKGKDVELRCDPISGHTALYWYRQSLGQGLEFLIYFQGNSAPDKSGLPSDRFSAERTGGSVSTLTIQRTQQEDSAVYLCASSFGQGVAGYTFGSGTRLTVV.